One sample yielded the 20 T cell receptor beta chains listed below, sequenced in a study of control samples from healthy donors and cancer patients. Sequencing used immunoSEQ multiplex PCR; TCRdb keeps in-frame clones, though not all of them. The sample holds around 180,000 clones, 94% seen once. The sequencing sample was made of blood. The receptors come from a woman under 30 in good health.

The chain combines TRBV7-9 with TRBJ1-2, with D hard to call. The CDR3 sequence is 14 residues long. The germline gives CDR1 SEHNR, CDR2 FQNEAQ (reference sequence). V was cut by 5 bases and J by 3 bases, with 13 bases left in between. The DNA for the CDR3 is TGTGCCAGCAGCCCAAGCGAGGCCTACTATGGCTACACCTTC. Amino acids: CASSPSEAYYGYTF.

In this sample, this clone turned up once. CDR3 nucleotide sequence: TGTGCCATCAGTGAGGGACGTCCCGGGACAGGTTACGGCTACACCTTC. Protein product: CAISEGRPGTGYGYTF. The chain couples TRBV10-3 to TRBJ1-2, with 8 bases aligning to TRBD1. CDR1 is ENHRY and CDR2 is SYGVKD in the germline V gene. After removal of 2 bases from V and 8 bases from J, the junction contained 13 bases not matched to a gene. The length of the CDR3 is 16 residues.

This sequence joins TRBV10-3 and TRBJ1-6; D is undetermined. This CDR3 contains 13 residues. CDR1 is ENHRY and CDR2 is SYGVKD in the germline V gene. Deletions cut 3 bases from V and 6 bases from J, with 6 bases between. CDR3 sequence (DNA): TGTGCCATCAGTGACATGGTTAATTCACCCCTCCACTTT. Its protein product is CAISDMVNSPLHF.

The chain joins TRBV28 to TRBJ2-7; TRBD1 matches at 8 bases. The germline gives CDR1 MDHEN, CDR2 SYDVKM. Trimming took 7 bases from V and 0 from J; bases not matched to a gene: 8. The CDR3 has 15 residues. The CDR3 sequence: CASNPDRESSYEQYF. In DNA form, the CDR3 reads TGTGCCAGCAATCCGGACAGGGAGAGCTCCTACGAGCAGTACTTC.

The chain recombines TRBV5-4 with TRBJ2-1; no definite D call. Trimming shortened V by 6 bases and J by 2 bases, and 18 bases separated the two germline ends. Germline loops: CDR1 SGHNT, CDR2 YYREEE (reference sequence). This CDR3 has 16 amino acids. The chain's CDR3 is CASTIGSRVTYNEQFF. The CDR3 region has the DNA TGTGCCAGCACCATAGGTTCTAGAGTTACCTACAATGAGCAGTTCTTC.

The V and J genes are TRBV2 and TRBJ2-7, with D tentatively TRBD2 (6 bases). CDR3 length: 15 amino acids. Germline V gene sequence: CDR1 SNHLY, CDR2 FYNNEI. The V end lost 3 bases, the J end lost 3 bases, and 15 bases lay between the germline ends. CDR3 nucleotide sequence: TGTGCCAGCAGTGAGGAGGGAACCACGGGCTACGAGCAGTACTTC. Residues: CASSEEGTTGYEQYF.

This rearrangement joins TRBV18 to TRBJ1-1, with D maybe TRBD1 (6 bases). This CDR3 comprises 13 residues. From germline, CDR1 is KGHSH and CDR2 LQKENI. Trimming took 1 base from V and 7 from J, leaving 10 bases between them. CDR3: CASSPQGGYEAFF. The CDR3 DNA reads as TGTGCCAGCTCACCACAGGGGGGATATGAAGCTTTCTTT.

This clone appeared once. The chain combines TRBV4-2 with TRBJ2-1, with D possibly matching TRBD2 (5 bases). The CDR3 is 16 residues long. Trimming cost V 0 bases and J 4 bases, with 13 bases left between them. Germline values: CDR1 LGHNA, CDR2 YNFKEQ. CDR3 bases: TGTGCCAGCAGCCAAGATAGGAGGAACGAATACAATGAGCAGTTCTTC. Residues: CASSQDRRNEYNEQFF.

Comments on this clone: Other DNA sequences within the sample encode an identical CDR3. The chain uses TRBV20-1 and TRBJ2-3; no reliable D call. From germline, CDR1 is DFQATT and CDR2 SNEGSKA (reference sequence). The V end was cut by 6 bases, the J end by 3 bases, with 7 bases between. This CDR3 spans 11 amino acids. The CDR3 DNA reads as TGCAGTGCCTCAAGAACAGATACGCAGTATTTT. It translates to CSASRTDTQYF.

The chain recombines TRBV6-2 or TRBV6-3 with TRBJ1-2, with a tentative D call TRBD1 (5 bases). This CDR3 is built from 13 residues. Germline lookup yields CDR1 MNHEY and CDR2 SVGEGT. Trimming cost V 3 bases and J 8 bases, with 13 bases left between them. The chain's CDR3 is CASSYTGVMGYTF. The CDR3 region has the DNA TGTGCCAGCAGTTATACAGGCGTCATGGGCTACACCTTC.

The chain carries TRBV7-2 and TRBJ2-3; D ambiguous. The CDR3 runs 13 residues. Germline V gene data show CDR1 as SGHTA and CDR2 as FQGNSA. V lost 7 bases and J lost 6, with 14 bases in between. The CDR3 DNA follows: TGTGCCAGCACCTACTTCCGAAGCGATACGCAGTATTTT. It translates to CASTYFRSDTQYF.

The CDR3 spells CASSASGGRTDTQYF. The DNA of the CDR3 is TGTGCCAGCAGTGCTAGCGGGGGGCGCACAGATACGCAGTATTTT. The chain carries TRBV6-6 and TRBJ2-3, with 11 nucleotides matching TRBD2. V shed 5 bases, J shed 1 base, and the junction held 2 bases outside the gene matches. Germline values: CDR1 MNHNY, CDR2 SVGAGI (reference sequence). The CDR3 covers 15 residues.

This clone was recorded only once. Distinct nucleotide sequences in the sample also encode this CDR3. The chain combines TRBV6-2 or TRBV6-3 with TRBJ1-1, with D maybe TRBD1 (6 bases). V dropped 5 bases and J dropped 4 bases, with 11 bases sitting between them. Germline V gives CDR1 MNHEY, CDR2 SVGEGT. This CDR3 is 13 amino acids long. The CDR3 protein is CASSPRGATEAFF. The CDR3 DNA sequence: TGTGCCAGCAGTCCCAGGGGAGCCACTGAAGCTTTCTTT.

The V gene is TRBV28, the J gene TRBJ2-7; D may correspond to TRBD1 or TRBD2 (5 bases each). There are 14 residues in the CDR3. The V end lost 3 bases, the J end lost 6 bases, and 15 bases lay between the germline ends. Germline-derived CDR1 and CDR2 are MDHEN and SYDVKM. CDR3 DNA: TGTGCCAGCAGTTTTGAGGGGCTCCGGGGCGAGCAGTACTTC. This sequence encodes CASSFEGLRGEQYF. The variable domain in full, with the rest retrieved from reference TRBV28 and TRBJ2-7, is DVKVTQSSRYLVKRTGEKVFLECVQDMDHENMFWYRQDPGLGLRLIYFSYDVKMKEKGDIPEGYSVSREKKERFSLILESASTNQTSMYLCASSFEGLRGEQYFGPGTRLTVT.

The chain recombines TRBV18 with TRBJ1-1; 9 positions agree with TRBD1. V lost 8 bases and J lost 4; bases outside the gene matches: 8. Germline V gives CDR1 KGHSH, CDR2 LQKENI. The CDR3 is 14 amino acids. The CDR3 is CASAPGQGPTEAFF. The CDR3 DNA sequence: TGTGCCAGCGCCCCGGGACAGGGCCCCACTGAAGCTTTCTTT.

The V and J genes are TRBV11-2 and TRBJ2-3; D perhaps matches TRBD1 (5 bases). This CDR3 comprises 14 residues. Germline V gene data show CDR1 as SGHAT and CDR2 as FQNNGV. Trimming took off 1 base at V and 5 bases at J, with 10 bases between the two ends. The CDR3 is CASSLVLGEDTQYF. The CDR3 region has the DNA TGTGCCAGCAGCTTAGTTCTAGGGGAAGATACGCAGTATTTT.

This chain connects TRBV18 to TRBJ2-3, with no clear D. CDR1 and CDR2 (germline): KGHSH, LQKENI. V was cut by 2 bases and J by 3 bases, with 21 bases left in between. The CDR3 loop spans 18 amino acids. CDR3 residues: CASSPLAHSSAITDTQYF. In DNA form, the CDR3 reads TGTGCCAGCTCACCATTAGCCCACAGCAGCGCGATAACAGATACGCAGTATTTT.

This chain uses TRBV5-4 with TRBJ2-3; 7 bases map to TRBD1. This CDR3 is built from 15 residues. Germline trimming cut 4 bases from V and 0 bases from J; bases unmatched to any gene: 5. Per the germline V gene, CDR1 is SGHNT and CDR2 is YYREEE (reference sequence). In nucleotides, the CDR3 is TGTGCCAGCAGCCTGAGACAGGGAAGCACAGATACGCAGTATTTT. It specifies CASSLRQGSTDTQYF.

The chain joins TRBV7-2 to TRBJ2-7, with a tentative D call TRBD2 (6 bases). Germline V lookup: CDR1 SGHTA, CDR2 FQGNSA. Trimming left V 1 base short and J 0 bases short, with 13 bases between. This CDR3 is built from 16 residues. The chain's CDR3 is CASSLDPGGSSYEQYF. The CDR3 DNA is TGTGCCAGCAGCTTAGATCCTGGGGGGAGCTCCTACGAGCAGTACTTC.

This clone was detected a few times. This chain uses TRBV5-3 with TRBJ1-2, with unresolved D. TRBV5-3 is labeled an ORF, and its function is uncertain. Trimming cost V 4 bases and J 6 bases, with 10 bases left between them. The CDR3 consists of 12 residues. As DNA, the CDR3 is TGTGCCAGAAGCAACAAGGCTAATGGCTACACCTTC. Translated, it gives CARSNKANGYTF.